Listed below are T cell receptor beta chains from one sample, sequenced in a study of blood T cell repertoires in COVID-19. Libraries were prepared by immunoSEQ multiplex PCR; TCRdb keeps only in-frame clonotypes and omits some of them. The sample yields 70,000 to 95,000 clones, roughly 78% seen once. Sequenced sample: peripheral blood. Receptors were obtained from a man aged 55 to 69 with COVID-19, enrolled during active disease. Both conserved end residues are part of each CDR3. The D gene is left open where the match is weak. The size of a clone is reported for some rows only, either as once, few or many, or as a class for expanded clones.

d_gene	v_gene	j_gene	abundance	CDR3aa	CDR3nt
TRBD1	TRBV27	TRBJ1-3	NA	CASRPITGGGNTIYF	TGTGCCAGCAGGCCCATCACAGGGGGTGGAAACACCATATATTTT
NA	TRBV25-1	TRBJ1-1	few	CASSDGGRIAFF	TGTGCCAGCAGTGACGGGGGGCGAATCGCTTTCTTT
TRBD2	TRBV6-1	TRBJ2-3	NA	CASSERGQRGARDTQYF	TGTGCCAGCAGTGAACGGGGACAGCGGGGGGCCCGGGATACGCAGTATTTT
TRBD1	TRBV24-1	TRBJ2-1	NA	CATSEPRDTGVNEQFF	TGTGCCACCAGTGAACCAAGGGACACAGGGGTCAATGAGCAGTTCTTC
TRBD2	TRBV5-4	TRBJ2-7	once	CASSLLGAGSYEQYF	TGTGCCAGCAGCTTGTTGGGAGCGGGGTCCTACGAGCAGTACTTC
TRBD2	TRBV19	TRBJ2-3	NA	CASSLTAGGTSTDTQYF	TGTGCCAGTAGTCTGACGGCGGGAGGGACAAGCACAGATACGCAGTATTTT
NA	TRBV4-1	TRBJ2-5	NA	CASSQEFPASETQYF	TGCGCCAGCAGCCAAGAATTCCCCGCGTCGGAGACCCAGTACTTC
TRBD2	TRBV6-6	TRBJ2-1	NA	CASSPEASGYNEQFF	TGTGCCAGCAGTCCCGAGGCTAGCGGCTACAATGAGCAGTTCTTC
TRBD1	TRBV5-1	TRBJ1-2	NA	CASSFSGTGGYGYTF	TGCGCCAGCAGCTTTTCCGGGACAGGGGGATATGGCTACACCTTC
NA	TRBV6-5	TRBJ1-2	NA	CASSYTDGGGMRGYTF	TGTGCCAGCAGTTACACGGACGGGGGAGGAATGAGGGGCTACACCTTC
TRBD2	TRBV7-3	TRBJ2-1	NA	CASSFAGGSYNEQFF	TGTGCCAGCAGCTTTGCGGGGGGATCCTACAATGAGCAGTTCTTC
TRBD2	TRBV7-2	TRBJ2-5	NA	CASSLGSGAEETQYF	TGTGCCAGCAGCCTAGGTAGCGGGGCCGAAGAGACCCAGTACTTC
NA	TRBV29-1	TRBJ1-2	NA	CSVELGAGAGYTF	TGCAGCGTTGAACTTGGGGCAGGAGCTGGCTACACCTTC
TRBD1	TRBV11-3	TRBJ1-1	NA	CASQGDTEAFF	TGTGCCAGCCAGGGGGACACTGAAGCTTTCTTT
NA	TRBV5-4	TRBJ2-7	NA	CASSLGGGSSYEQYF	TGTGCCAGCAGCTTGGGGGGCGGAAGCTCCTACGAGCAGTACTTC
NA	TRBV7-8	TRBJ2-7	NA	CASSLVRDNSYEQYF	TGTGCCAGCAGCTTAGTTCGGGACAATTCCTACGAGCAGTACTTC
TRBD2	TRBV10-3	TRBJ2-7	NA	CAISEGTSATYEQYF	TGTGCCATCAGTGAGGGGACTAGCGCGACCTACGAGCAGTACTTC
NA	TRBV25-1	TRBJ2-7	NA	CASSNPEQGGHEQYF	TGTGCCAGCAGTAATCCGGAACAGGGTGGGCACGAGCAGTACTTC
NA	TRBV14	TRBJ1-1	NA	CASSPQGRKTEAFF	TGTGCCAGCAGCCCCCAGGGTAGGAAAACTGAAGCTTTCTTT
TRBD1	TRBV12-5	TRBJ2-7	NA	CASGFGTAEQYF	TGTGCTAGTGGTTTTGGGACAGCCGAGCAGTACTTC
NA	TRBV7-2	TRBJ1-5	few	CASSLTFGGGKPQHF	TGTGCCAGCAGCTTAACTTTCGGCGGGGGCAAGCCCCAGCATTTT
NA	TRBV7-3	TRBJ2-5	NA	CASSHPSGTQYF	TGTGCCAGCAGCCACCCGTCCGGGACCCAGTACTTC
TRBD1	TRBV7-2	TRBJ1-2	NA	CASSLGGTAAYGYTF	TGTGCCAGCAGCTTAGGGGGGACAGCAGCCTATGGCTACACCTTC
NA	TRBV7-9	TRBJ2-1	NA	CASSLGTSSSYNEQFF	TGTGCCAGCAGCTTAGGGACTTCGAGCTCCTACAATGAGCAGTTCTTC
TRBD1	TRBV19	TRBJ1-1	NA	CASSTTGERRNTEAFF	TGTGCCAGTAGTACCACAGGGGAGAGAAGGAACACTGAAGCTTTCTTT
NA	TRBV5-1	TRBJ1-1	NA	CASTVNRNTEAFF	TGCGCCAGCACCGTCAACAGGAACACTGAAGCTTTCTTT
NA	TRBV2	TRBJ1-2	NA	CASIREGVGYTF	TGTGCCAGCATCAGGGAAGGGGTTGGCTACACCTTC
NA	TRBV12-3/TRBV12-4	TRBJ1-4	many	CASGRLGEKLFF	TGTGCCAGCGGCAGACTCGGAGAAAAACTGTTTTTT
TRBD2	TRBV7-3	TRBJ2-1	NA	CASSFAGGPDNEQFF	TGTGCCAGCAGCTTCGCGGGGGGGCCGGATAATGAGCAGTTCTTC
NA	TRBV27	TRBJ2-2	NA	CASSPLGLGNTGELFF	TGTGCCAGCAGTCCCCTAGGACTTGGAAACACCGGGGAGCTGTTTTTT
NA	TRBV2	TRBJ2-7	few	CASSTRPGHEQYF	TGTGCCAGCAGTACACGTCCAGGCCACGAGCAGTACTTC